A single sample gave rise to the 9 T cell receptor beta chains below, sequenced in a study of cytomegalovirus exposure and HLA in healthy donors. The PCR employed 60 Vbeta primers together with 13 Jbeta primers. TCRdb's table, derived via immunoSEQ multiplex PCR, lists solely in-frame clones and lacks some. The data contain 180,000 or so clones, around 82% of them seen just once; the ten biggest clones take up about 1.5%. Sequenced input: PBMCs. The receptor set was obtained from a male donor in good health and CMV-seronegative.

The sample holds a few counts of this clone. The rearrangement uses TRBV29-1 and TRBJ2-2; 10 bases line up with TRBD1. The J segment lost 7 bases and the V segment lost 8 bases, leaving 10 bases of the junction unmatched. Germline CDR1 and CDR2: SQVTM and ANQGSEA. This CDR3 is built from 14 residues. The CDR3 protein is CSIGQGGVGGELFF. The CDR3 nucleotides read TGCAGCATCGGACAGGGGGGCGTCGGCGGGGAGCTGTTTTTT.

CDR3 loop: CASSLLQGHSNSNQPQHF. For the CDR3, the DNA is TGTGCCAGCAGCTTATTACAGGGGCACTCAAATAGCAATCAGCCCCAGCATTTT. The chain employs TRBV7-9 and TRBJ1-5; 7 nucleotides match TRBD1. Germline-derived CDR1 and CDR2 are SEHNR and FQNEAQ (reference sequence). CDR3 length equals 18 residues. With 2 bases clipped from V and 0 bases from J, the junction kept 10 bases outside the gene matches.

V usage is TRBV7-9 and J usage is TRBJ1-2, with TRBD1 identical over 8 bases. This CDR3 comprises 16 residues. Germline trimming cut 4 bases from V and 4 bases from J; bases unmatched to any gene: 11. Germline lookup yields CDR1 SEHNR and CDR2 FQNEAQ (reference sequence). DNA of the CDR3: TGTGCCAGCAGCTCCCAGGGCGGACAGGGCTCCTATGGCTACACCTTC. This encodes CASSSQGGQGSYGYTF.

As DNA, the CDR3 is TGTGCCAGTAGTATAAGAGGAGGGGACAGGTTGGGATATGGCTACACCTTC. Residues: CASSIRGGDRLGYGYTF. The rearrangement joins TRBV19 to TRBJ1-2; 8 bases are shared with TRBD1. The CDR3 is made up of 17 amino acids. The V gene's germline CDR1 is LNHDA and CDR2 SQIVND (reference sequence). J was trimmed by 5 bases and V by 2 bases; bases with no gene match: 13.

This clone was seen only a few times. V and J are TRBV28 and TRBJ2-7; possibly TRBD1 for D (7 bases). This CDR3 is 12 amino acids long. Germline assignment: CDR1 MDHEN and CDR2 SYDVKM. V was clipped by 7 bases and J by 6 bases, with 13 bases between them. The CDR3 coding sequence is TGTGCCAGCACGGGCGGGACAGCCGAGCAGTACTTC. As protein: CASTGGTAEQYF. The full variable domain, completed using reference TRBV28 and TRBJ2-7, is DVKVTQSSRYLVKRTGEKVFLECVQDMDHENMFWYRQDPGLGLRLIYFSYDVKMKEKGDIPEGYSVSREKKERFSLILESASTNQTSMYLCASTGGTAEQYFGPGTRLTVT.

The CDR3 nucleotides are TGTGCCAGTAGTATAGGCCCAGTACAAGAGACCCAGTACTTC. This codes for CASSIGPVQETQYF. The chain couples TRBV19 to TRBJ2-5, with unresolved D. Germline assignment: CDR1 LNHDA and CDR2 SQIVND (reference sequence). The CDR3 runs to 14 residues. Trimming stripped 1 base from V and 2 bases from J, with 8 bases between.

The chain couples TRBV25-1 to TRBJ2-1; 7 bases are shared with TRBD2. This CDR3 is 18 amino acids long. V shed 3 bases and J 4 bases; nucleotides not matched to a gene: 15. Germline CDR1 is MGHDK and CDR2 is SYGVNS. As DNA, the CDR3 is TGTGCCAGCAGTGAGACCAGCCCACCTAGCGGACCGTACAATGAGCAGTTCTTC. It encodes CASSETSPPSGPYNEQFF.

The chain links TRBV14 to TRBJ2-1; D is uncertain. Germline V gene sequence: CDR1 SGHDN, CDR2 FVKESK. The length of the CDR3 is 15 residues. V was trimmed by 4 bases and J by 7 bases, leaving 17 bases between them. CDR3 sequence reads: CASSPRGKAVNEQFF. CDR3 bases: TGTGCCAGCAGCCCCCGCGGCAAAGCCGTAAATGAGCAGTTCTTC. Drawing the rest from reference TRBV14 and TRBJ2-1, the complete variable domain is EAGVTQFPSHSVIEKGQTVTLRCDPISGHDNLYWYRRVMGKEIKFLLHFVKESKQDESGMPNNRFLAERTGGTYSTLKVQPAELEDSGVYFCASSPRGKAVNEQFFGPGTRLTVL.

Concerning this clone: One end of the junction fails to match germline, which may point to a read error. The chain employs TRBV7-9 and TRBJ1-1; possible D gene TRBD1, 6 bases. Germline CDR1 is SEHNR and CDR2 is FQNEAQ (reference sequence). The CDR3 runs 17 residues. CDR3 DNA: TGTTCCAGCAGCTTAACGGGCGGGGGCCTTGGGGGGACTGAAGCTTTCTTT. Translation gives CSSSLTGGGLGGTEAFF.